A single sample is the source of the 4 T cell receptor beta chains below, sequenced in a study of T cell changes during pregnancy in multiple sclerosis (dated by TCRdb to about 2019). The library was obtained by the immunoSEQ multiplex PCR assay. This immuneACCESS table, as held by TCRdb, lists in-frame sequences with V and J called but not all clones. Of the missing ones, under half trace to an unresolved V gene in checked studies; the others have no known cause. Recorded for this sample are fewer than 90,000 clones; roughly 91% of them occurred a single time. The ten most abundant clones make up roughly 0.94% of the sample. The sequencing used peripheral blood, collected in the first trimester of pregnancy. The receptors were sampled from a female donor with multiple sclerosis, enrolled in a pregnancy study.

The V call is TRBV5-1, the J call TRBJ1-1; 7 nucleotides match TRBD1. The CDR3 runs to 17 residues. After removal of 1 base from V and 6 bases from J, the junction contained 15 bases not matched to a gene. Germline lookup yields CDR1 SGHRS and CDR2 YFSETQ. DNA of the CDR3: TGCGCCAGCAGCTTGATTACCTCGGACAGGACCAGGGCTGAAGCTTTCTTT. Encoded protein: CASSLITSDRTRAEAFF.

The rearrangement links TRBV28 to TRBJ2-7; D not certain. Trimming cost V 4 bases and J 3 bases, with 7 bases left between them. The germline V gene has CDR1 MDHEN and CDR2 SYDVKM. This CDR3 contains 12 residues. CDR3 bases: TGTGCCAGCAGTTCGTCCTTCTACGAGCAGTACTTC. It is translated as CASSSSFYEQYF.

The CDR3, as DNA: TGTGCCAGCTCACCACAGGGTGCGGGTGGCTACACCTTC. This sequence encodes CASSPQGAGGYTF. V is TRBV18 and J is TRBJ1-2; no clear D. Germline CDR1 and CDR2: KGHSH and LQKENI. This CDR3 region has 13 residues. Trimming pared 1 base from V and 7 bases from J, leaving 10 bases between.

The chain has TRBV18 and TRBJ2-1, with 7 nucleotides matching TRBD2. Looked up from germline, CDR1 is KGHSH and CDR2 is LQKENI. The CDR3 has 16 residues. Losses at the gene ends were 4 bases for V and 3 bases for J; bases not matched to a gene: 9. Here the CDR3 reads CASSLRREIRYNEQFF. For the CDR3, the DNA is TGTGCCAGCTCACTGCGGCGGGAGATACGCTACAATGAGCAGTTCTTC.